Listed here are 26 T cell receptor beta chains from one sample, sequenced in a study of blood T cell repertoires in COVID-19. TCRdb's table, derived via immunoSEQ multiplex PCR, lists solely in-frame clones and lacks some. The data hold just over 60,000 clones, with roughly 80% observed a single time. The sequenced sample consisted of peripheral blood. The receptors were sampled from a woman older than 75 with active or convalescent COVID-19.

The V gene is TRBV3-1 (or the pseudogene TRBV3-2), the J gene TRBJ1-1; tentatively, D is TRBD1 (6 bases). V was shortened by 0 bases and J by 5 bases, with 13 bases between the two germline ends. The germline V gene has CDR1 LGHDT and CDR2 YNNKEL (reference sequence). The CDR3 covers 15 residues. This CDR3 is CASSQDAGAATEAFF. The DNA of the CDR3 is TGTGCCAGCAGCCAAGATGCGGGGGCCGCGACTGAAGCTTTCTTT.

This clone is a singleton in its sample. This chain connects TRBV7-3 to TRBJ1-6; D is possibly TRBD1 (6 bases). Trimming pared 2 bases from V and 6 bases from J, leaving 14 bases between. The CDR3 is made up of 16 amino acids. From germline, CDR1 is SGHTA and CDR2 FQGTGA. DNA of the CDR3: TGTGCCAGCAGCTTATCAGGGGCGGGTGGTAATTCACCCCTCCACTTT. It translates to CASSLSGAGGNSPLHF.

The CDR3 spells CATGQGQNNYGYTF. CDR3 sequence (DNA): TGTGCCACCGGACAGGGGCAAAATAACTATGGCTACACCTTC. The chain links TRBV18 to TRBJ1-2; 9 positions match TRBD1. The CDR3 is 14 residues long. Germline loops: CDR1 KGHSH, CDR2 LQKENI. V shed 10 bases, J shed 1 base, and the junction held 7 bases outside the gene matches.

The rearrangement links TRBV7-9 to TRBJ2-5, with 7 bases matching TRBD2. CDR1 is SEHNR and CDR2 is FQNEAQ in the germline V gene (reference sequence). Trimming took 7 bases from V and 1 from J; bases not matched to a gene: 21. This CDR3 has 19 residues. The chain's CDR3 is CASTQQGQGGYGFQETQYF. The CDR3 bases are TGTGCCAGCACCCAACAAGGGCAGGGAGGGTATGGATTCCAAGAGACCCAGTACTTC.

This chain uses TRBV12-3 or TRBV12-4 with TRBJ1-1; no clear D. Trimming took 3 bases from V and 1 from J, leaving 6 bases between them. The length of the CDR3 is 13 residues. CDR3 DNA sequence: TGTGCCAGCAGTTTTGGCCGGAACACTGAAGCTTTCTTT. Protein product: CASSFGRNTEAFF.

This clone was recorded only once. This chain uses TRBV2 with TRBJ1-2, with a possible D match to TRBD1 (5 bases). The germline V gene encodes CDR1 SNHLY and CDR2 FYNNEI. The CDR3 extends over 12 amino acids. Trimming took off 6 bases at V and 3 bases at J, with 8 bases between the two ends. The CDR3 DNA reads TGTGCCAGCAGACAACAGGACTATGGCTACACCTTC. Its translation is CASRQQDYGYTF.

This clone has a handful of counts. V usage is TRBV5-1 and J usage is TRBJ2-3; 9 bases map to TRBD1. V was pared by 4 bases and J by 2 bases, with 5 bases of the junction left unmatched. This CDR3 is 15 amino acids long. The V gene's germline CDR1 is SGHRS and CDR2 YFSETQ. Written as DNA, the CDR3 is TGCGCCAGCAGCGTGGGACAGGGTGTCACAGATACGCAGTATTTT. It translates to CASSVGQGVTDTQYF.

The V gene is TRBV7-2, the J gene TRBJ1-3, with D perhaps matching TRBD1 (6 bases). CDR1 SGHTA and CDR2 FQGNSA come from the germline V gene. With 5 bases removed from V and 2 bases from J, the gap between germline ends came to 13 bases. This CDR3 spans 15 amino acids. The CDR3 nucleotides are TGTGCCAGCAGCGCGGACAGCGACGCTGGAAACACCATATATTTT. Translated: CASSADSDAGNTIYF.

V is TRBV4-1 and J is TRBJ2-5, with D possibly matching TRBD2 (6 bases). The CDR3 runs to 15 residues. Germline loops: CDR1 MGHRA, CDR2 YSYEKL. V lost 4 bases, J lost 5 bases, and 17 bases lay in between. The CDR3 reads CASSRTGGRGETQYF. The CDR3 DNA reads TGCGCCAGCAGCCGGACTGGGGGGAGAGGGGAGACCCAGTACTTC.

This rearrangement joins TRBV6-5 to TRBJ1-5, with D possibly matching TRBD1 (5 bases). Germline V gene lookup returns CDR1 MNHEY and CDR2 SVGAGI. This CDR3 comprises 13 residues. V lost 6 bases to trimming and J lost 7 bases, with 13 bases between them. CDR3 nucleotide sequence: TGTGCCAGCAGCGTGGGGCTTGGGCAGCCCCAGCATTTT. It codes for CASSVGLGQPQHF.

The chain uses TRBV10-2 and TRBJ1-1; 9 nucleotides line up with TRBD1. Germline lookup yields CDR1 WSHSY and CDR2 SAAADI. Trimming took 7 bases from V and 4 from J; bases not matched to a gene: 22. The CDR3 sequence is 19 residues long. The CDR3 loop is CASKAGQGGGLGVATEAFF. DNA of the CDR3: TGCGCCAGCAAAGCGGGACAGGGAGGGGGGCTGGGTGTGGCCACTGAAGCTTTCTTT.

This clone has more than one count but fewer than ten. V and J are TRBV7-9 and TRBJ1-2; weak D call: TRBD1 (5 bases). The CDR3 covers 13 residues. From germline, CDR1 is SEHNR and CDR2 FQNEAQ (reference sequence). V was shortened by 6 bases and J by 5 bases, with 13 bases between the two germline ends. The CDR3 sequence: CASSLGLQYGYTF. The CDR3 DNA sequence: TGTGCCAGCAGTTTGGGACTCCAATATGGCTACACCTTC.

V gene TRBV3-1 (or the pseudogene TRBV3-2) combines with J gene TRBJ2-1, with 8 bases that match TRBD2. This CDR3 region has 17 residues. J lost 7 bases, V lost 0 bases, and 11 bases had no gene match. Germline assignment: CDR1 LGHDT and CDR2 YNNKEL (reference sequence). For the CDR3, the DNA is TGTGCCAGCAGCCAAGACGTGCCCCGGGGGGGAAGGAATGAGCAGTTCTTC. It encodes CASSQDVPRGGRNEQFF.

The V call is TRBV6-1, the J call TRBJ2-6, with D possibly TRBD2 on 6 matching bases. Trimming pared 2 bases from V and 4 bases from J, leaving 12 bases between. CDR1 and CDR2 (germline): MNHNS, SASEGT. The CDR3 is 16 amino acids. CDR3 in amino acids: CASSEWPGVGANVLTF. The CDR3 nucleotides read TGTGCCAGCAGTGAATGGCCGGGGGTCGGGGCCAACGTCCTGACTTTC.

CDR3 region: CASSHWDRGGNTEAFF. The CDR3 DNA follows: TGTGCCAGCAGCCACTGGGACAGGGGTGGGAACACTGAAGCTTTCTTT. This rearrangement joins TRBV3-1 (or the pseudogene TRBV3-2) to TRBJ1-1; TRBD1 aligns across 10 bases. Per germline, CDR1 LGHDT and CDR2 YNNKEL (reference sequence). V dropped 3 bases and J dropped 1; count of bases not matched to a gene: 5. The CDR3 consists of 16 residues.

V usage is TRBV6-1 and J usage is TRBJ2-2, with 10 bases aligning to TRBD1. Per germline, CDR1 MNHNS and CDR2 SASEGT. This CDR3 region has 16 residues. Unmatched junction bases numbered 2, after V lost 3 bases and J lost 1 base. Here the CDR3 DNA reads TGTGCCAGCAGTGACCGGACAGGGGGGAACACCGGGGAGCTGTTTTTT. Translated, it gives CASSDRTGGNTGELFF.

The J gene is TRBJ2-4, the V gene TRBV12-3 or TRBV12-4, with TRBD1 matching 7 bases. Trimming took 8 bases from V and 9 from J; bases not matched to a gene: 7. The CDR3 loop spans 12 amino acids. CDR3 loop: CASARQGSIQYF. CDR3 DNA: TGTGCCAGCGCTCGACAGGGTTCCATTCAGTACTTC.

This chain uses TRBV6-5 with TRBJ2-2; 10 bases line up with TRBD1. This CDR3 is built from 14 residues. Germline V gives CDR1 MNHEY, CDR2 SVGAGI. The junction had 4 bases not matched to a gene; V was cut back by 6 bases and J by 6 bases. CDR3: CASRPGQGAGELFF. CDR3 bases: TGTGCCAGCAGACCCGGACAGGGGGCCGGGGAGCTGTTTTTT.

The chain carries TRBV5-1 and TRBJ1-1; weak D call: TRBD1 (5 bases). Trimming shortened V by 3 bases and J by 2 bases, and 14 bases separated the two germline ends. This CDR3 is 15 amino acids long. Per germline, CDR1 SGHRS and CDR2 YFSETQ. The CDR3 sequence is CASSSGLLKNTEAFF. CDR3 nucleotide sequence: TGCGCCAGCAGCTCGGGACTCTTAAAAAACACTGAAGCTTTCTTT.

The CDR3 region is CASSLKGGAVREQYF. The DNA of the CDR3 is TGTGCCAGCAGCTTAAAAGGAGGGGCAGTCCGCGAGCAGTACTTC. This rearrangement joins TRBV7-9 to TRBJ2-7, with D maybe TRBD2 (6 bases). Germline V CDR1 and CDR2: SEHNR, FQNEAQ (reference sequence). V lost 2 bases and J 6 bases, leaving 17 bases between the germline ends. This CDR3 has 15 residues.

The chain links TRBV20-1 to TRBJ2-1; tentative D call: TRBD2 (5 bases). Per the germline V gene, CDR1 is DFQATT and CDR2 is SNEGSKA (reference sequence). The V gene lost 8 bases and the J gene lost 4 bases, with 9 bases spanning the gap. The CDR3 has 11 residues. CDR3 sequence: CSHSVYNEQFF. DNA of the CDR3: TGCAGTCATAGCGTGTACAATGAGCAGTTCTTC.

The J gene is TRBJ1-5, the V gene TRBV21-1; TRBD1 was called by the table and not checked on the DNA. TRBV21-1 is annotated as a pseudogene. This CDR3 has 16 amino acids. DNA for the CDR3: TGTGCCAGCAGCAAACAGGGACACGCTAGCAATCAGCCCCAGCATTTT. Amino acids: CASSKQGHASNQPQHF.

The chain links TRBV5-5 to TRBJ2-1; a possible D gene is TRBD2 (6 bases). CDR1 is SGHKS and CDR2 is YYEKEE in the germline V gene (reference sequence). This CDR3 has 13 amino acids. Trimming took 4 bases from V and 9 from J, leaving 14 bases between them. This CDR3 is CASSRGPGGEQFF. As DNA, the CDR3 is TGTGCCAGCAGCCGGGGCCCCGGGGGTGAGCAGTTCTTC.

The gene calls are TRBV5-1 and TRBJ2-7; 7 bases agree with TRBD1. Germline loops: CDR1 SGHRS, CDR2 YFSETQ. The CDR3 extends over 13 amino acids. V was pared by 7 bases and J by 1 base, with 5 bases of the junction left unmatched. CDR3: CASRDSQSYEQYF. In nucleotides, the CDR3 is TGCGCCAGCCGGGACAGCCAGTCCTACGAGCAGTACTTC.

The genes are TRBV5-1 and TRBJ1-3; 9 bases agree with TRBD1. Germline V gene data show CDR1 as SGHRS and CDR2 as YFSETQ. V shed 4 bases, J shed 4 bases, and the junction held 3 bases outside the gene matches. This CDR3 has 14 residues. CDR3 loop: CASSPGQGGNTIYF. The CDR3 DNA sequence: TGCGCCAGCAGCCCAGGACAGGGGGGAAACACCATATATTTT.

The CDR3 region is CASSTSGTGSDTIYF. The CDR3 DNA follows: TGCGCCAGCAGCACATCCGGGACAGGGAGCGACACCATATATTTT. The rearrangement joins TRBV5-1 to TRBJ1-3; 9 bases align to TRBD1. The germline V gene encodes CDR1 SGHRS and CDR2 YFSETQ. The CDR3 totals 15 residues. The J segment lost 8 bases and the V segment lost 4 bases, leaving 10 bases of the junction unmatched.